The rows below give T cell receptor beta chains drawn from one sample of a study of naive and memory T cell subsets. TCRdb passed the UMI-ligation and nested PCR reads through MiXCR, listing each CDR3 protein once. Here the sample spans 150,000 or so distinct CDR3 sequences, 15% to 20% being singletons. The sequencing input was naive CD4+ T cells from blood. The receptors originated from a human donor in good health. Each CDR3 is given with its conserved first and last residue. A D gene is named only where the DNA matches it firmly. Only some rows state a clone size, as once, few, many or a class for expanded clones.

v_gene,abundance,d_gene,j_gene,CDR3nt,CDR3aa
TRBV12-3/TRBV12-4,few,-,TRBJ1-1,TGTGCCAGCAGTTCCACCGTAGTTGGAGGCACTGAAGCTTTCTTT,CASSSTVVGGTEAFF
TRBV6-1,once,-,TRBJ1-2,TGTGCCAGCAGTGAAGCCCGCAAGATTGGTGGCTACACCTTC,CASSEARKIGGYTF
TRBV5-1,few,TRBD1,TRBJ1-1,TGCGCCAGCAGTGGACAGGGGATGGGGAACACTGAAGCTTTCTTT,CASSGQGMGNTEAFF
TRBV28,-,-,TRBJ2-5,TGTGCCAGCACAAAAGAGGAAAAAGAGACCCAGTACTTC,CASTKEEKETQYF
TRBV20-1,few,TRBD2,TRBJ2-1,TGCAGTGCCACGGGACTAGCGTATAATGAGCAGTTCTTC,CSATGLAYNEQFF
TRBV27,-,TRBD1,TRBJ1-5,TGTGCCAGCAGAAAGACAGGGACCTCTTTAGGGCAGCCCCAGCATTTT,CASRKTGTSLGQPQHF
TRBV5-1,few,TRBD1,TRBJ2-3,TGCGCCAGCAGCTGGGGGGACAGGGGTCTTGGCACAGATACGCAGTATTTT,CASSWGDRGLGTDTQYF
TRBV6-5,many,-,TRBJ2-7,TGTGCCAGCAGTTACTCCCGTGGCAGCTACGAGCAGTACTTC,CASSYSRGSYEQYF
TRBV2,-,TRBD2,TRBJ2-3,TGTGCCAGCAAGGCTAGCGGGAGGAGGGCAGATACGCAGTATTTT,CASKASGRRADTQYF
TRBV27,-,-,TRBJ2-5,TGTGCCAGCAGTGTCACTTCTAGGGGGCAAGAGACCCAGTACTTC,CASSVTSRGQETQYF
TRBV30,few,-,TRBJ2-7,TGTGCCTGGAGTGTATGGGGGATGGGGGGATCCTACGAGCAGTACTTC,CAWSVWGMGGSYEQYF
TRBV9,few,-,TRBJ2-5,TGTGCCAGCAGCGCGGGACTCTCGGTGGAGACCCAGTACTTC,CASSAGLSVETQYF